This T cell receptor (beta chain) emerged from a study of T cells in Graves' hyperthyroidism and ophthalmopathy. The CDR3 runs to 15 residues. The germline V gene has CDR1 MNHEY and CDR2 SMNVEV (reference sequence). The V gene lost 3 bases and the J gene lost 0 bases, with 8 bases spanning the gap. TCR beta CDR3 regions were amplified from RNA. The HTBI primer set drove a first-round RT-PCR of the TCR CDR3. TCRdb re-derived calls from the multiplex PCR reads in MiXCR, one entry per CDR3 protein. The sample carries 300,000 to 450,000 distinct CDR3 sequences, about 15% recorded once. The specimen was blood. The source is a young woman with Graves' hyperthyroidism. The chain has TRBV27 and TRBJ2-2; D gene unclear. This chain's CDR3 is CASSFGLTNTGELFF. The CDR3 DNA reads TGTGCCAGCAGTTTCGGTCTTACGAACACCGGGGAGCTGTTTTTT.